A single TCR beta chain is shown here with its context. CDR1 is LNHDA, CDR2 SQIVND, per germline (reference sequence). The CDR3 is 13 residues long. V lost 6 bases and J lost 1, with 9 bases in between. The sample comes from a study of blood T cell repertoires in COVID-19. Turning to the study itself: In Cohort 3, a recovered donor had either two negative PCRs, clearance, or symptom resolution. Sites across the United States, Italy and Spain contributed samples from acute and convalescent COVID-19.

Assay: immunoSEQ multiplex PCR; the TCRdb copy retains only in-frame clones and omits some. The data hold 250,000 to 300,000 clones, with 88% observed a single time. The TCR comes from an older woman in a cohort exposed to, infected with or recovered from COVID-19 (not recorded which). This rearrangement joins TRBV19 to TRBJ1-1; D is unclear. The sample comprised PBMCs or T cells enriched from blood (not recorded which). Here the CDR3 DNA reads TGTGCCAGTAGCCTAGACGGGAACACTGAAGCTTTCTTT. It translates to CASSLDGNTEAFF.